A selection of T cell receptor beta chains follows, all from one sample in a study of T cell changes during pregnancy in multiple sclerosis. Profiling relied on immunoSEQ multiplex PCR, and the TCRdb table lists in-frame clones only, not all of them. The sample yields 100,000 or so clones, 90% seen once. This specimen consisted of peripheral blood, obtained in the second trimester of pregnancy. The receptors here all came from a female donor in good health, enrolled as a control in a pregnancy study. Each CDR3 is given without its conserved first and last residue.

V gene: TRBV9; J gene: TRBJ2-1; CDR3 protein: ASSVGGIEGGGPYGEQF
V gene: TRBV25-1; J gene: TRBJ2-3; CDR3 protein: ASTTYADTQY
V gene: TRBV4-3; J gene: TRBJ2-1; CDR3 protein: ASSQEHYNEQF
V gene: TRBV9; J gene: TRBJ2-1; CDR3 protein: ASSRFLRNEQF
V gene: TRBV27; J gene: TRBJ2-7; CDR3 protein: ASSLRQQDEQY
V gene: TRBV5-6; J gene: TRBJ1-4; CDR3 protein: ASSTPGGNEKLF
V gene: TRBV6-4; J gene: TRBJ1-6; CDR3 protein: ASSDAAAAYSPLH
V gene: TRBV7-2; J gene: TRBJ1-6; CDR3 protein: ASSLEGGGGDNSPLH
V gene: TRBV6-5; J gene: TRBJ2-7; CDR3 protein: ASSLTVLSSYEQY
V gene: TRBV6-6; J gene: TRBJ2-1; CDR3 protein: ASKPSGRPYNEQF
V gene: TRBV30; J gene: TRBJ2-5; CDR3 protein: AWSHGLAGGKETQY
V gene: TRBV7-2; J gene: TRBJ2-1; CDR3 protein: ASRPGTRPFSYNEQF
V gene: TRBV27; J gene: TRBJ1-1; CDR3 protein: ASIWAEAF
V gene: TRBV28; J gene: TRBJ2-1; CDR3 protein: ASSPLSGTSGPASNEQF
V gene: TRBV19; J gene: TRBJ1-2; CDR3 protein: ASTESGTDRLSGYT
V gene: TRBV7-2; J gene: TRBJ2-1; CDR3 protein: ASSSRGESSYNEQF
V gene: TRBV2; J gene: TRBJ2-4; CDR3 protein: ASNTKGGASENIQY
V gene: TRBV7-2; J gene: TRBJ1-5; CDR3 protein: ASSSGQDSFSNQPQH
V gene: TRBV18; J gene: TRBJ1-4; CDR3 protein: ASSPRDRNEKLF
V gene: TRBV5-1; J gene: TRBJ1-2; CDR3 protein: ASSSTGLRGGYT
V gene: TRBV6-1; J gene: TRBJ2-7; CDR3 protein: ASSEDGAGGIEQY
V gene: TRBV14; J gene: TRBJ2-3; CDR3 protein: ASSQGSDTQY
V gene: TRBV6-5; J gene: TRBJ1-4; CDR3 protein: ASSLQGAGEKLF
V gene: TRBV5-1; J gene: TRBJ1-4; CDR3 protein: ASSATGSTNEKLF
V gene: TRBV27; J gene: TRBJ2-1; CDR3 protein: ASTRDSPYNEQF
V gene: TRBV13; J gene: TRBJ2-1; CDR3 protein: ASSLTSGGNEQF
V gene: TRBV4-1; J gene: TRBJ2-5; CDR3 protein: ASSQFAPKETQY
V gene: TRBV18; J gene: TRBJ2-1; CDR3 protein: ASSPTSNEQF
V gene: TRBV15; J gene: TRBJ1-2; CDR3 protein: ATSRDLGTGARGDGYT
V gene: TRBV18; J gene: TRBJ1-2; CDR3 protein: ASSPPEGSNYGYT
V gene: TRBV5-1; J gene: TRBJ1-1; CDR3 protein: ASSLGGGPANTEAF
V gene: TRBV25-1; J gene: TRBJ2-3; CDR3 protein: ASSEYRGTDTQY
V gene: TRBV15; J gene: TRBJ1-2; CDR3 protein: ATSREGLGMMGGYT
V gene: TRBV11-1; J gene: TRBJ1-1; CDR3 protein: ASSSVRNMNTEAF
V gene: TRBV28; J gene: TRBJ1-2; CDR3 protein: ASSLYDRDFGYT
V gene: TRBV5-6; J gene: TRBJ1-2; CDR3 protein: ASRTTGGARYGYT
V gene: TRBV5-6; J gene: TRBJ2-7; CDR3 protein: ASSSLHLSEQY
V gene: TRBV7-2; J gene: TRBJ1-3; CDR3 protein: ASSLVSDRVGNTIY
V gene: TRBV18; J gene: TRBJ1-1; CDR3 protein: ASSPSPGQGIGRTEAF
V gene: TRBV5-1; J gene: TRBJ2-1; CDR3 protein: ASSVNNEQF
V gene: TRBV7-9; J gene: TRBJ2-1; CDR3 protein: ASSSPAGPYNEQF
V gene: TRBV27; J gene: TRBJ1-1; CDR3 protein: ASSWGTGGVNTEAF
V gene: TRBV7-2; J gene: TRBJ2-1; CDR3 protein: ASSSPSGRYNEQF
V gene: TRBV7-9; J gene: TRBJ1-4; CDR3 protein: ARGQGESSTNEKLF
V gene: TRBV28; J gene: TRBJ2-3; CDR3 protein: ASNNLGLAIPTDTQY
V gene: TRBV5-1; J gene: TRBJ1-6; CDR3 protein: ASSSRSSYNSPLH